This T cell receptor beta chain appears in the sequencing data of a study of blood T cell repertoires in COVID-19. Germline V gene lookup returns CDR1 ENHRY and CDR2 SYGVKD. Losses at the gene ends were 0 bases for V and 6 bases for J; bases not matched to a gene: 2. The CDR3 contains 16 residues. Authors' processing steps: Quantification of nucleated cells was approximated via reference gene primer amplification. TCRdb's copy holds only in-frame clones and misses some; the assay was immunoSEQ multiplex PCR. The D gene and trimming were derived from the DNA, and the V and J assignments and clone size from that table. This sample carries about 89,000 clones, 81% of them seen once, and the ten largest clones take roughly a tenth.

The receptor was derived from an elderly woman with acute or convalescent COVID-19. Sequencing used peripheral blood. The chain is built from TRBV10-3 and TRBJ2-3, with TRBD2 matching over 14 bases. The CDR3 loop reads CAISESRTSGGDTQYF. DNA of the CDR3: TGTGCCATCAGTGAGTCTAGGACTAGCGGGGGGGATACGCAGTATTTT.